The 17 T cell receptor beta chains reported below all come from one sample, sequenced in a study of cytomegalovirus exposure and HLA in healthy donors. Vbeta (60) and Jbeta (13) primers were used in the PCR. Generated by immunoSEQ multiplex PCR, the TCRdb table keeps only in-frame clones and is missing some. The sample records about 190,000 clones, approximately 12% being singletons. Sequencing was carried out using PBMCs. All receptors come from a man in his fifties in good health and CMV-seropositive.

V is TRBV7-9 and J is TRBJ2-5; possibly TRBD2 for D (6 bases). The DNA end lines up better with TRBJ2-7; the J call may be wrong. CDR3 size: 15 residues. Per germline, CDR1 SEHNR and CDR2 FQNEAQ (reference sequence). The DNA of the CDR3 is TGTGCCAGCAGCCTACGGGAGAGGGGAAACTACGAGCAGTACTTC. This sequence encodes CASSLRERGNYEQYF.

This clone was seen more than once but under ten times. V and J are TRBV10-3 and TRBJ2-3; D perhaps matches TRBD2 (6 bases). Germline assignment: CDR1 ENHRY and CDR2 SYGVKD. This CDR3 has 17 amino acids. V lost 2 bases and J 4 bases, leaving 19 bases between the germline ends. The CDR3 DNA reads as TGTGCCATCAGTGAGAACACCCAGGACTACGTCGCAGATACGCAGTATTTT. Amino acid sequence: CAISENTQDYVADTQYF.

CDR3 in DNA: TGTGCCAGCAGCCCCCGACTCCTCGGGGGCACCGGGGAGCTGTTTTTT. It encodes CASSPRLLGGTGELFF. This chain links TRBV5-4 with TRBJ2-2; TRBD2 might be the D (6 bases). The CDR3 is 16 residues long. Trimming cost V 4 bases and J 4 bases, with 17 bases left between them. Germline V gene lookup returns CDR1 SGHNT and CDR2 YYREEE (reference sequence).

To note about this clone: One junction end disagrees with the germline gene, perhaps due to a read error. This rearrangement joins TRBV11-2 to TRBJ2-7, with D perhaps TRBD2 (6 bases). Germline V gene data show CDR1 as SGHAT and CDR2 as FQNNGV. The CDR3 sequence is 14 residues long. The CDR3 nucleotides are TGTGCCAGTAGCTCTGGGGACTGGAGCAAAGAGCAGTACTTC. Amino acids: CASSSGDWSKEQYF.

CDR3 in amino acids: CASSISYSPLHF. CDR3 coding DNA: TGTGCCAGTAGTATCTCGTATTCACCCCTCCACTTT. The chain recombines TRBV19 with TRBJ1-6; no firm D call. Per germline, CDR1 LNHDA and CDR2 SQIVND (reference sequence). The CDR3 contains 12 residues. Deletions cut 3 bases from V and 8 bases from J, with 5 bases between.

The chain uses TRBV5-1 and TRBJ1-2; TRBD1 is a possible D gene (5 bases). The V end lost 0 bases, the J end lost 0 bases, and 18 bases lay between the germline ends. The CDR3 extends over 18 amino acids. Per the germline V gene, CDR1 is SGHRS and CDR2 is YFSETQ. CDR3 sequence reads: CASSLAGGRQNTNYGYTF. CDR3 coding DNA: TGCGCCAGCAGCTTGGCCGGGGGACGGCAGAATACTAACTATGGCTACACCTTC.

The CDR3 DNA sequence: TGCGCCAGCGGCAGCTCGGGACAGGGCAACTATGGCTACACCTTC. It encodes CASGSSGQGNYGYTF. This sequence joins TRBV4-3 and TRBJ1-2, with 9 bases fitting TRBD1. The CDR3 length is 15 residues. V lost 8 bases and J lost 2; bases outside the gene matches: 9. Looked up from germline, CDR1 is LGHNA and CDR2 is YSLEER.

The chain joins TRBV30 to TRBJ1-4; 7 nucleotides line up with TRBD1. The CDR3 runs to 16 residues. Trimming removed 2 bases from V and 3 bases from J; junction bases left unmatched: 9. Germline V gene sequence: CDR1 GTSNPN, CDR2 SVGIG (reference sequence). The CDR3 DNA is TGTGCCTGGAGTCCTATACGGGACAGATCTAATGAAAAACTGTTTTTT. Translation gives CAWSPIRDRSNEKLFF.

This clone was counted a few times. The rearrangement joins TRBV28 to TRBJ2-2; TRBD2 aligns across 8 bases. J gave up 0 bases and V 5 bases, and 2 bases lay outside the gene matches. The CDR3 contains 15 residues. Germline V gene sequence: CDR1 MDHEN, CDR2 SYDVKM. The CDR3 spells CASSTSGTNTGELFF. CDR3 in DNA: TGTGCCAGCAGTACTAGCGGCACGAACACCGGGGAGCTGTTTTTT. Variable domain in full (rest from reference TRBV28 and TRBJ2-2): DVKVTQSSRYLVKRTGEKVFLECVQDMDHENMFWYRQDPGLGLRLIYFSYDVKMKEKGDIPEGYSVSREKKERFSLILESASTNQTSMYLCASSTSGTNTGELFFGEGSRLTVL.

This clone was counted only a few times. The chain uses TRBV27 and TRBJ2-1; TRBD2 is a possible D gene (6 bases). The CDR3 sequence is 17 residues long. In germline, CDR1 is MNHEY, CDR2 SMNVEV (reference sequence). Trimming pared 2 bases from V and 5 bases from J, leaving 19 bases between. Here the CDR3 reads CASSLRGSASRNNEQFF. The CDR3 DNA sequence: TGTGCCAGCAGTTTACGGGGGTCGGCCTCAAGAAACAATGAGCAGTTCTTC.

The chain uses TRBV5-4 and TRBJ1-5; no reliable D call. V lost 0 bases and J lost 7, with 14 bases in between. The CDR3 has 15 amino acids. Germline V gene sequence: CDR1 SGHNT, CDR2 YYREEE (reference sequence). The chain's CDR3 is CASSLAGASGQPQHF. The CDR3 nucleotides read TGTGCCAGCAGCTTGGCTGGAGCCTCGGGGCAGCCCCAGCATTTT.

The gene calls are TRBV7-8 and TRBJ1-4, with 9 positions matching TRBD1. V shed 4 bases, J shed 9 bases, and the junction held 12 bases outside the gene matches. CDR3 length: 16 amino acids. Germline assignment: CDR1 SGHVS and CDR2 FQNEAQ. DNA of the CDR3: TGTGCCAGCAGCTCGATTCCCGGGACAGGGTCTAAAAAACTGTTTTTT. The encoded protein is CASSSIPGTGSKKLFF.

This clone has only a few counts. This rearrangement joins TRBV4-3 to TRBJ2-6, with 7 bases that match TRBD1. The length of the CDR3 is 19 residues. Germline V gene lookup returns CDR1 LGHNA and CDR2 YSLEER. The V gene end was trimmed by 0 bases and the J gene end by 2 bases; junction bases not matched to a gene: 10. CDR3 nucleotide sequence: TGCGCCAGCAGCCAAGATTTAGGGGGCAGGGGGACTGGGGCCAACGTCCTGACTTTC. Translated: CASSQDLGGRGTGANVLTF.

This clone was seen a few times. In DNA, the CDR3 is TGTGCCAGCAGCTCCCGGGACAGACTGGCCGAAGCTTTCTTT. The encoded protein is CASSSRDRLAEAFF. This chain uses TRBV7-3 with TRBJ1-1, with 7 positions matching TRBD1. With V trimmed by 4 bases and J by 8 bases, 10 bases remained unmatched. Germline CDR1 SGHTA, CDR2 FQGTGA. This CDR3 is built from 14 residues.

This clone was picked up a small number of times. The chain recombines TRBV6-5 with TRBJ2-7; 8 positions agree with TRBD1. The CDR3 totals 13 residues. Germline CDR1 is MNHEY and CDR2 is SVGAGI. V shed 10 bases, J shed 1 base, and the junction held 6 bases outside the gene matches. CDR3: CATRGLSSYEQYV. CDR3 DNA: TGTGCCACCAGGGGGCTTTCTTCCTACGAGCAGTACGTC.

This clone has only a few counts. The rearrangement joins TRBV25-1 to TRBJ1-1; D remains ambiguous. The V and J ends lost 6 bases and 4 bases respectively, with 12 bases between them. Looked up from germline, CDR1 is MGHDK and CDR2 is SYGVNS. The CDR3 totals 13 residues. In DNA form, the CDR3 reads TGTGCCAGCAGAGGCCCAGGTGGCACTGAAGCTTTCTTT. It is translated as CASRGPGGTEAFF.

This clone was seen a few times. This rearrangement joins TRBV7-9 to TRBJ1-1; 7 bases match TRBD1. CDR1 SEHNR and CDR2 FQNEAQ come from the germline V gene (reference sequence). The V gene end was trimmed by 5 bases and the J gene end by 0 bases; junction bases not matched to a gene: 9. The CDR3 sequence is 16 residues long. The CDR3: CASSPLRGTVNTEAFF. The CDR3 region has the DNA TGTGCCAGCAGCCCATTAAGGGGGACAGTGAACACTGAAGCTTTCTTT.